The 15 T cell receptor beta chains presented below share a single source sample, sequenced in a study of blood T cell repertoires in COVID-19. TCRdb's copy holds only in-frame clones and misses some; the assay was immunoSEQ multiplex PCR. In the table there are about 280,000 clones, 88% of which are singletons. Sequencing input: peripheral blood. These receptors all stem from a young woman with COVID-19, enrolled during active disease.

This clone was detected a few times. V and J are TRBV3-1 (or the pseudogene TRBV3-2) and TRBJ1-1, with unresolved D. CDR3 length: 13 amino acids. With 8 bases removed from V and 4 bases from J, the gap between germline ends came to 14 bases. CDR1 LGHDT and CDR2 YNNKEL come from the germline V gene (reference sequence). CDR3 nucleotides: TGTGCCAGCGGCGTTGGAGGTGGCACTGAAGCTTTCTTT. Residues: CASGVGGGTEAFF.

The chain couples TRBV6-2 or TRBV6-3 to TRBJ2-7; 7 bases match TRBD2. Trimming removed 0 bases from V and 2 bases from J; junction bases left unmatched: 10. CDR3 size: 17 residues. Germline lookup yields CDR1 MNHEY and CDR2 SVGEGT. Here the CDR3 DNA reads TGTGCCAGCAGTTACTCGAAGTTGGGCGGGAGTGCCTACGAGCAGTACTTC. Residues: CASSYSKLGGSAYEQYF.

The V call is TRBV19, the J call TRBJ2-3; 11 bases match TRBD2. Germline CDR1 is LNHDA and CDR2 is SQIVND (reference sequence). The CDR3 covers 18 residues. Germline trimming cut 0 bases from V and 10 bases from J; bases unmatched to any gene: 15. The CDR3 region is CASSIDLLAGGLTLSQYF. The CDR3 region has the DNA TGTGCCAGTAGTATAGATCTCCTAGCGGGAGGCCTAACCCTATCGCAGTATTTT.

The V and J genes are TRBV30 and TRBJ1-5; D not certain. The CDR3 consists of 14 residues. CDR1 is GTSNPN and CDR2 is SVGIG in the germline V gene (reference sequence). V dropped 2 bases and J dropped 2 bases, with 10 bases sitting between them. The CDR3 DNA reads as TGTGCCTGGAGTACTAGGGTGGGCAATCAGCCCCAGCATTTT. Translation: CAWSTRVGNQPQHF.

The V gene is TRBV6-1, the J gene TRBJ1-1; 7 bases are shared with TRBD1. The CDR3 runs to 17 residues. V was clipped by 3 bases and J by 0 bases; unmatched bases: 10. From germline, CDR1 is MNHNS and CDR2 SASEGT. Here the CDR3 DNA reads TGTGCCAGCAGTGACCCCTCCTCGGGACAGTTGAACACTGAAGCTTTCTTT. Translating it yields CASSDPSSGQLNTEAFF.

The rearrangement links TRBV28 to TRBJ2-7; weak D call: TRBD2 (6 bases). CDR1 is MDHEN, CDR2 SYDVKM, per germline. V lost 5 bases and J 3 bases, leaving 11 bases between the germline ends. This CDR3 region has 13 residues. The CDR3 protein is CASSPRLGYEQYF. The CDR3 nucleotides are TGTGCCAGCAGTCCTCGACTAGGCTACGAGCAGTACTTC.

V usage is TRBV7-2 and J usage is TRBJ1-5; 7 bases are a match to TRBD1. V lost 5 bases, J lost 2 bases, and 6 bases stayed unmatched. From germline, CDR1 is SGHTA and CDR2 FQGNSA. This CDR3 comprises 15 residues. The CDR3 nucleotides are TGTGCCAGCAGCCTGACAGGGAGTGGCAATCAGCCCCAGCATTTT. As protein: CASSLTGSGNQPQHF. The full variable domain, in which reference TRBV7-2 and TRBJ1-5 provide the parts outside the CDR3, is GAGVSQSPSNKVTEKGKDVELRCDPISGHTALYWYRQSLGQGLEFLIYFQGNSAPDKSGLPSDRFSAERTGGSVSTLTIQRTQQEDSAVYLCASSLTGSGNQPQHFGDGTRLSIL.

The V gene is TRBV28, the J gene TRBJ2-5; 9 nucleotides line up with TRBD2. Germline trimming cut 3 bases from V and 3 bases from J; bases unmatched to any gene: 8. Germline V gives CDR1 MDHEN, CDR2 SYDVKM. There are 16 residues in the CDR3. This chain's CDR3 is CASSFVAGAGEETQYF. The CDR3 nucleotides read TGTGCCAGCAGTTTTGTAGCGGGAGCTGGGGAAGAGACCCAGTACTTC.

The rearrangement links TRBV24-1 to TRBJ1-1; D perhaps matches TRBD1 (6 bases). The V gene's germline CDR1 is KGHDR and CDR2 SFDVKD. Trimming left V 4 bases short and J 7 bases short, with 15 bases between. This CDR3 spans 14 amino acids. The CDR3 bases are TGTGCCACCAGTGACCCCGGGACACCTGATGAAGCTTTCTTT. It encodes CATSDPGTPDEAFF.

DNA of the CDR3: TGTGCCAGTAGTACAGTTCTCAAGAACACTGAAGCTTTCTTT. Amino acid sequence: CASSTVLKNTEAFF. The rearrangement joins TRBV19 to TRBJ1-1; D unclear. V was trimmed by 4 bases and J by 1 base, leaving 10 bases between them. Germline V gene sequence: CDR1 LNHDA, CDR2 SQIVND (reference sequence). There are 14 residues in the CDR3.

The CDR3 here is CASSKGTSGMKEQFF. DNA for the CDR3: TGTGCCAGCAGCAAAGGGACTAGCGGCATGAAGGAGCAGTTCTTC. The genes are TRBV9 and TRBJ2-1, with 11 positions matching TRBD2. This CDR3 is built from 15 residues. From germline, CDR1 is SGDLS and CDR2 YYNGEE. Trimming took 4 bases from V and 10 from J; bases not matched to a gene: 10.

CDR3 sequence reads: CASSPAGSPGRLNTEAFF. In DNA form, the CDR3 reads TGCGCCAGCAGCCCAGCCGGGTCCCCCGGTAGACTGAACACTGAAGCTTTCTTT. The chain links TRBV5-1 to TRBJ1-1; D not resolved. CDR1 and CDR2 (germline): SGHRS, YFSETQ. Trimming removed 4 bases at V and 0 bases at J, with 22 bases between. This CDR3 is 18 amino acids long.

The CDR3 sequence: CASSLATRMETQYF. The CDR3 DNA reads TGTGCCAGCAGCTTAGCTACTAGAATGGAGACCCAGTACTTC. This chain connects TRBV7-6 to TRBJ2-5, with a weak D call TRBD2 (5 bases). The CDR3 length is 14 residues. The germline V and J ends were trimmed by 0 bases and 5 bases, with 10 bases remaining between them. Germline V CDR1 and CDR2: SGHVS, FNYEAQ. Together with reference TRBV7-6 and TRBJ2-5, the CDR3 gives the full variable domain: GAGVSQSPRYKVTKRGQDVALRCDPISGHVSLYWYRQALGQGPEFLTYFNYEAQQDKSGLPNDRFSAERPEGSISTLTIQRTEQRDSAMYRCASSLATRMETQYFGPGTRLLVL.

This chain joins TRBV19 and TRBJ2-2; 10 positions agree with TRBD2. The CDR3 loop spans 16 amino acids. J lost 7 bases, V lost 4 bases, and 9 bases had no gene match. Germline V gene data show CDR1 as LNHDA and CDR2 as SQIVND (reference sequence). The CDR3 sequence is CASSTLAGARNGELFF. The CDR3 DNA is TGTGCCAGTAGTACCCTAGCGGGAGCGCGTAACGGGGAGCTGTTTTTT.

A single count supports this clone. The chain uses TRBV6-1 and TRBJ2-3, with D possibly matching TRBD1 (6 bases). Trimming shortened V by 1 base and J by 4 bases, and 12 bases separated the two germline ends. Per germline, CDR1 MNHNS and CDR2 SASEGT. The CDR3 sequence is 15 residues long. CDR3 sequence: CASSEVAGVADTQYF. CDR3 in DNA: TGTGCCAGCAGTGAAGTAGCAGGGGTAGCAGATACGCAGTATTTT.